These 8 T cell receptor beta chains share one sample of origin, sequenced in a study of OX40 agonist ivuxolimab in advanced cancers. TCRdb's table, derived via immunoSEQ multiplex PCR, lists solely in-frame clones and lacks some. The sample has about 83,000 clones; over 75% are singletons. Sample: CD4+ or CD8+ T cells sorted from blood, taken in a trial of the OX40 agonist ivuxolimab. Receptors originate from an adult with an advanced solid tumor such as melanoma, head and neck, liver or kidney cancer.

This clone is a singleton in its sample. The chain uses TRBV6-6 and TRBJ1-5; no definite D call. The CDR3 has 14 residues. V was trimmed by 3 bases and J by 0 bases, leaving 6 bases between them. Germline V lookup: CDR1 MNHNY, CDR2 SVGAGI (reference sequence). CDR3 DNA sequence: TGTGCCAGCAGTTATGGTAATAGCAATCAGCCCCAGCATTTT. Protein: CASSYGNSNQPQHF.

The J gene is TRBJ2-7, the V gene TRBV19, with 10 bases aligning to TRBD1. The junction had 13 bases not matched to a gene; V was cut back by 4 bases and J by 4 bases. Germline-derived CDR1 and CDR2 are LNHDA and SQIVND (reference sequence). The CDR3 length is 17 residues. In DNA form, the CDR3 reads TGTGCCAGTAGTAGCCGCGCCGGGACAGGGGCAGAGTACGAGCAGTACTTC. This codes for CASSSRAGTGAEYEQYF. The whole variable domain, remainder taken from reference TRBV19 and TRBJ2-7, is DGGITQSPKYLFRKEGQNVTLSCEQNLNHDAMYWYRQDPGQGLRLIYYSQIVNDFQKGDIAEGYSVSREKKESFPLTVTSAQKNPTAFYLCASSSRAGTGAEYEQYFGPGTRLTVT.

The chain has TRBV7-9 and TRBJ1-2; D not resolved. The V end was cut by 6 bases, the J end by 8 bases, with 10 bases between. In germline, CDR1 is SEHNR, CDR2 FQNEAQ (reference sequence). The CDR3 runs 11 residues. The CDR3 spells CASRPTMGYTF. The CDR3 coding sequence is TGTGCCAGCAGACCTACGATGGGCTACACCTTC.

This clone was detected only a few times. The chain recombines TRBV7-9 with TRBJ1-6; D is possibly TRBD1 (6 bases). Trimming pared 5 bases from V and 9 bases from J, leaving 8 bases between. The CDR3 spans 12 residues. Germline CDR1 and CDR2: SEHNR and FQNEAQ (reference sequence). CDR3 sequence: CASSRGGSPLHF. The CDR3 DNA follows: TGTGCCAGCAGCCGAGGGGGTTCACCCCTCCACTTT.

The CDR3 reads CAWSPSRRGEGYF. CDR3 DNA sequence: TGTGCCTGGAGTCCCAGCAGGAGGGGAGAGGGGTACTTC. The V gene is TRBV30, the J gene TRBJ2-5; maybe TRBD2 (6 bases). This CDR3 spans 13 amino acids. Per the germline V gene, CDR1 is GTSNPN and CDR2 is SVGIG (reference sequence). Trimming shortened V by 2 bases and J by 13 bases, and 20 bases separated the two germline ends.

The chain is built from TRBV11-2 and TRBJ2-1, with D possibly being TRBD1 (5 bases). The V gene lost 1 base and the J gene lost 3 bases, with 7 bases spanning the gap. The CDR3 spans 14 residues. CDR1 SGHAT and CDR2 FQNNGV come from the germline V gene. The CDR3 here is CASSLVQGYNEQFF. In DNA form, the CDR3 reads TGTGCCAGCAGCTTAGTCCAGGGCTACAATGAGCAGTTCTTC.

As regards this clone: Distinct nucleotide sequences in the sample also encode this CDR3. The chain recombines TRBV30 with TRBJ2-5; no reliable D call. The CDR3 extends over 11 amino acids. Germline values: CDR1 GTSNPN, CDR2 SVGIG (reference sequence). The V and J ends lost 1 base and 5 bases respectively, with 5 bases between them. As DNA, the CDR3 is TGTGCCTGGAGTGGCCGGGAGACCCAGTACTTC. Its translation: CAWSGRETQYF.

The genes are TRBV6-5 and TRBJ1-1, with 9 bases lining up with TRBD1. The CDR3 consists of 15 residues. V lost 5 bases and J lost 0; bases outside the gene matches: 4. Germline assignment: CDR1 MNHEY and CDR2 SVGAGI. CDR3: CASSTGTGMNTEAFF. DNA for the CDR3: TGTGCCAGCAGTACCGGGACAGGGATGAACACTGAAGCTTTCTTT.